This T cell receptor (beta chain) was identified in a study of technical replicates of blood from several donors. V was clipped by 5 bases and J by 6 bases, with 14 bases between them. From germline, CDR1 is SEHNR and CDR2 FQNEAQ (reference sequence). The CDR3 is made up of 14 amino acids. Method: immunoSEQ multiplex PCR; TCRdb's copy keeps in-frame clones and lacks some. This table has 100,000 or so clones, 96% appearing once. V is TRBV7-9 and J is TRBJ2-1; D uncertain. The origin of this receptor is a human donor in good health. Sequences were obtained from T cells isolated from PBMCs. The CDR3 sequence is CASSASPLGNEQFF. As DNA, the CDR3 is TGTGCCAGCAGCGCTTCCCCCCTAGGCAATGAGCAGTTCTTC.